The sequence of this T cell receptor (beta chain) was determined in a study of long-term antiretroviral therapy in people with HIV. General study findings and limits: Older ART regimens were possibly in use when the blood was collected between about 2003 and 2017. The clones with expansion before ART were dominant in the repertoire at all time points. Relative to control repertoires, HIV repertoires exhibited narrower CDR3 length ranges.

As for this clone: Its target is not known.

This CDR3 comprises 14 residues. From germline, CDR1 is SGHTA and CDR2 FQGNSA. The V end lost 5 bases, the J end lost 0 bases, and 8 bases lay between the germline ends. Cryopreserved PBMC numbered about 0.9-11 million per sample before DNA extraction. At survey level, the immunoSEQ assay was run in its v3.0 version. TCRdb keeps only in-frame clones here, not all; method: immunoSEQ multiplex PCR. The sample includes more than 15,000 clones, roughly 80% of them seen just once. This chain joins TRBV7-2 and TRBJ1-3; a possible D gene is TRBD1 (5 bases). Material: unsorted PBMCs, obtained 1.5 years before starting antiretroviral therapy. The clonotype was recovered from a woman aged 45-59 years with HIV. The CDR3 DNA reads as TGTGCCAGCAGCCCAGGGAACTCTGGAAACACCATATATTTT. The encoded protein is CASSPGNSGNTIYF.